One sample yielded the 9 T cell receptor beta chains listed below, sequenced in a study of blood T cell repertoires in COVID-19 (TCRdb year 2020). The protocol used for the library was the immunoSEQ multiplex PCR assay. The immuneACCESS repertoire file appears here via TCRdb, limited to in-frame rearrangements. These files lack a portion of the clones; in checked studies, under half of the deficit traces to unresolved V genes, and the cause of the others is not known. The sample contains about 160,000 clones, around four fifths of them found a single time. 10% to 15% of the sample is held by the ten biggest clonotypes. Sequencing used peripheral blood. The receptors shown here come from a man aged 65-85 years who had recovered from COVID-19.

The V gene is TRBV27, the J gene TRBJ2-3; the match to TRBD2 covers 8 bases. Unmatched junction bases numbered 7, after V lost 4 bases and J lost 4 bases. The CDR3 covers 15 residues. Germline CDR1 MNHEY, CDR2 SMNVEV (reference sequence). Here the CDR3 reads CASSSQAGGADTQYF. For the CDR3, the DNA is TGTGCCAGCAGTTCCCAGGCGGGAGGTGCAGATACGCAGTATTTT.

The rearrangement links TRBV18 to TRBJ1-1, with TRBD1 as a possible D gene (5 bases). The CDR3 is made up of 13 amino acids. V gave up 3 bases and J gave up 5 bases, with 10 bases separating them. Germline loops: CDR1 KGHSH, CDR2 LQKENI. CDR3 coding DNA: TGTGCCAGCTCACCGACACAGGAAACTGAAGCTTTCTTT. Translated, it gives CASSPTQETEAFF.

The chain links TRBV9 to TRBJ2-1; D may be TRBD2 (5 bases). This CDR3 has 15 amino acids. Trimming left V 0 bases short and J 7 bases short, with 14 bases between. Germline V CDR1 and CDR2: SGDLS, YYNGEE. This CDR3 reads CASSVGGRISNEQFF. The CDR3 bases are TGTGCCAGCAGCGTAGGAGGGCGAATTAGTAATGAGCAGTTCTTC.

The chain couples TRBV5-1 to TRBJ2-1, with 11 bases identical to TRBD1. The CDR3 is made up of 16 amino acids. The junction had 10 bases not matched to a gene; V was cut back by 4 bases and J by 7 bases. Per germline, CDR1 SGHRS and CDR2 YFSETQ. The CDR3 reads CASSPEGTGGTNEQFF. As DNA, the CDR3 is TGCGCCAGCAGCCCGGAGGGGACAGGGGGAACTAATGAGCAGTTCTTC.

The chain uses TRBV5-4 and TRBJ1-2, with D possibly TRBD1 on 5 matching bases. This CDR3 region has 17 residues. Germline CDR1 SGHNT, CDR2 YYREEE (reference sequence). V gave up 4 bases and J gave up 6 bases, with 25 bases separating them. In DNA, the CDR3 is TGTGCCAGCAGCCGAGGGCTGGGTGAGGGGCGGGGAGATGGCTACACCTTC. Amino acid sequence: CASSRGLGEGRGDGYTF. Supplemented by reference TRBV5-4 and TRBJ1-2, the full variable domain reads ETGVTQSPTHLIKTRGQQVTLRCSSQSGHNTVSWYQQALGQGPQFIFQYYREEENGRGNFPPRFSGLQFPNYSSELNVNALELDDSALYLCASSRGLGEGRGDGYTFGSGTRLTVV.

The chain combines TRBV21-1 with TRBJ2-7; TRBD2 is the table's D call and was not checked against the DNA. TRBV21-1 is a listed pseudogene. The CDR3 length is 16 residues. The CDR3 region is CASTRRTSGRSYEQYF. CDR3 in DNA: TGTGCCAGCACCCGGAGGACTAGCGGGAGGTCCTACGAGCAGTACTTC.

This chain links TRBV24-1 with TRBJ2-3; D perhaps matches TRBD2 (6 bases). Between the trimmed V and J ends, which lost 2 bases and 0 bases, there was a span of 8 bases. The length of the CDR3 is 15 residues. The germline V gene encodes CDR1 KGHDR and CDR2 SFDVKD. This CDR3 reads CATSDSGTSTDTQYF. CDR3 sequence (DNA): TGTGCCACCAGTGATTCAGGGACTAGCACAGATACGCAGTATTTT.

This clone appeared a few times. This sample also contains other DNA sequences that code for the same CDR3. This chain links TRBV5-1 with TRBJ1-1; TRBD1 is a possible D gene (6 bases). Germline CDR1 is SGHRS and CDR2 is YFSETQ. The V gene lost 1 base and the J gene lost 4 bases, with 14 bases spanning the gap. The CDR3 extends over 15 amino acids. The CDR3 here is CASSLTGTTGTEAFF. CDR3 DNA sequence: TGCGCCAGCAGCTTGACCGGGACAACGGGCACTGAAGCTTTCTTT.

The CDR3 region has the DNA TGTGCCAGTAGTCCCCTTCTCGACAGATTGAACACTGAAGCTTTCTTT. Its protein product is CASSPLLDRLNTEAFF. The chain joins TRBV19 to TRBJ1-1, with a tentative D call TRBD1 (5 bases). There are 16 residues in the CDR3. The germline CDR1 and CDR2 sequences are LNHDA and SQIVND (reference sequence). The V end lost 5 bases, the J end lost 0 bases, and 16 bases lay between the germline ends.